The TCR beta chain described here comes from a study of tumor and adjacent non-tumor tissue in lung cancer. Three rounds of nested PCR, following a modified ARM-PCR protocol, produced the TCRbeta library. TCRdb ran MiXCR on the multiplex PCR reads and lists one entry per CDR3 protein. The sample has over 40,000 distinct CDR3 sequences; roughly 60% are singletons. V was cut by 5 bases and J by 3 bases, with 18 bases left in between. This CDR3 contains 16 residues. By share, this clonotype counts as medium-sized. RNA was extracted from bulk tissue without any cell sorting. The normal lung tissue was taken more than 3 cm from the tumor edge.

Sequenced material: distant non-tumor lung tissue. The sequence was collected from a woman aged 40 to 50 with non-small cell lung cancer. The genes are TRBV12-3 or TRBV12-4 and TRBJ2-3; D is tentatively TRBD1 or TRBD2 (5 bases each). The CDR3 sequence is CASSPGVAWGTDTQYF. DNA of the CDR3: TGTGCCAGCAGTCCCGGGGTAGCCTGGGGGACAGATACGCAGTATTTT.